Following are 22 T cell receptor beta chains from one sample sequenced in a study of T cell responses to AZD1222 COVID-19 vaccine. The protocol was immunoSEQ multiplex PCR, while the TCRdb copy is restricted to in-frame clones and leaves out a portion. The sample lists about 120,000 clones, about 89% occurring once. Sequencing used peripheral blood, obtained on day 0 of AZD1222 vaccination. The source is an adult in good health.

The gene calls are TRBV30 and TRBJ2-5; 7 bases align to TRBD1. The germline CDR1 and CDR2 sequences are GTSNPN and SVGIG (reference sequence). V dropped 8 bases and J dropped 1; count of bases not matched to a gene: 7. There are 13 residues in the CDR3. The CDR3 reads CAQNRDSQETQYF. CDR3 nucleotides: TGTGCCCAGAACCGGGACAGCCAAGAGACCCAGTACTTC.

The V and J genes are TRBV6-4 and TRBJ2-3, with 8 bases that match TRBD1. CDR3 length: 15 amino acids. Germline CDR1 MRHNA, CDR2 SNTAGT. J was trimmed by 1 base and V by 3 bases; bases with no gene match: 3. The CDR3 DNA sequence: TGTGCCAGCAGTGATTTACAGGGGGGCACAGATACGCAGTATTTT. This codes for CASSDLQGGTDTQYF.

The chain combines TRBV4-1 with TRBJ1-1, with D possibly matching TRBD1 (6 bases). V was trimmed by 2 bases and J by 7 bases, leaving 20 bases between them. CDR1 is MGHRA and CDR2 is YSYEKL in the germline V gene. The CDR3 has 16 amino acids. This chain's CDR3 is CASSQSPYGGPLEAFF. CDR3 nucleotide sequence: TGCGCCAGCAGCCAATCCCCTTACGGGGGGCCTCTTGAAGCTTTCTTT.

J is TRBJ1-2 and V is TRBV28; a weak D match, TRBD1 (5 bases). CDR1 and CDR2 (germline): MDHEN, SYDVKM. The CDR3 spans 14 residues. Trimming cost V 6 bases and J 6 bases, with 17 bases left between them. CDR3 sequence reads: CASRPGGVANGYTF. The CDR3 nucleotides are TGTGCCAGCAGGCCCGGGGGGGTCGCCAATGGCTACACCTTC.

This chain connects TRBV7-2 to TRBJ2-2, with 8 nucleotides matching TRBD1. The length of the CDR3 is 16 residues. The V gene end was trimmed by 5 bases and the J gene end by 1 base; junction bases not matched to a gene: 6. Germline CDR1 is SGHTA and CDR2 is FQGNSA. In nucleotides, the CDR3 is TGTGCCAGCAGCGGCCGACAGGGGCGGAACACCGGGGAGCTGTTTTTT. It is translated as CASSGRQGRNTGELFF.

The chain couples TRBV4-2 to TRBJ1-1, with D unclear. V dropped 0 bases and J dropped 3 bases, with 11 bases sitting between them. This CDR3 has 15 amino acids. Germline V CDR1 and CDR2: LGHNA, YNFKEQ. The CDR3 DNA sequence: TGTGCCAGCAGCCAAGAAAACGGGCGGCACACTGAAGCTTTCTTT. It encodes CASSQENGRHTEAFF.

The chain has TRBV19 and TRBJ1-2; D is perhaps TRBD1 (6 bases). With 10 bases removed from V and 4 bases from J, the gap between germline ends came to 16 bases. Germline-derived CDR1 and CDR2 are LNHDA and SQIVND (reference sequence). This CDR3 spans 13 amino acids. The CDR3 loop is CATFRGGSYGYTF. As DNA, the CDR3 is TGTGCCACCTTTAGGGGGGGAAGCTATGGCTACACCTTC.

This chain links TRBV19 with TRBJ2-7; no reliable D call. In germline, CDR1 is LNHDA, CDR2 SQIVND (reference sequence). The CDR3 runs 12 residues. Trimming left V 8 bases short and J 0 bases short, with 8 bases between. The CDR3 sequence is CASGDNSYEQYF. In DNA form, the CDR3 reads TGTGCCAGTGGCGACAACTCCTACGAGCAGTACTTC.

The chain combines TRBV16 with TRBJ1-1; D remains ambiguous. Germline V gene lookup returns CDR1 KGHSY and CDR2 FQNENV. CDR3 length equals 14 residues. The ends were cut back, 0 bases at V and 0 bases at J, with 5 bases in the middle. CDR3 bases: TGTGCCAGCAGCCAATCATGGGTGAACACTGAAGCTTTCTTT. Protein product: CASSQSWVNTEAFF.

This rearrangement joins TRBV10-3 to TRBJ1-1; weak D call: TRBD1 (6 bases). The V gene's germline CDR1 is ENHRY and CDR2 SYGVKD. CDR3 length equals 14 residues. Trimming cost V 6 bases and J 5 bases, with 16 bases left between them. The CDR3: CAISTGAGETEAFF. CDR3 nucleotides: TGTGCCATCAGCACGGGGGCGGGGGAAACTGAAGCTTTCTTT.

The sample holds one count of this clone. The chain joins TRBV19 to TRBJ2-2; D uncertain. The CDR3 is 14 residues long. Looked up from germline, CDR1 is LNHDA and CDR2 is SQIVND (reference sequence). Between the trimmed V and J ends, which lost 1 base and 4 bases, there was a span of 7 bases. The CDR3 DNA sequence: TGTGCCAGTAGTATAGGGTGGGGCACCGGGGAGCTGTTTTTT. Amino acid sequence: CASSIGWGTGELFF.

The rearrangement uses TRBV19 and TRBJ1-5, with D uncertain. The CDR3 has 12 amino acids. With 8 bases removed from V and 1 base from J, the gap between germline ends came to 6 bases. In germline, CDR1 is LNHDA, CDR2 SQIVND (reference sequence). The CDR3 here is CASCLSNQPQHF. CDR3 in DNA: TGTGCCAGTTGTTTGAGCAATCAGCCCCAGCATTTT.

The chain employs TRBV11-2 and TRBJ2-2; 7 nucleotides agree with TRBD1. Germline CDR1 is SGHAT and CDR2 is FQNNGV. V shed 1 base and J 6 bases; nucleotides not matched to a gene: 11. The CDR3 covers 17 residues. Here the CDR3 DNA reads TGTGCCAGCAGCTTAGTCGTTGACAGGGTGGGCGCCGGGGAGCTGTTTTTT. Translating it yields CASSLVVDRVGAGELFF.

J is TRBJ2-4 and V is TRBV5-4; the D call may be TRBD1 or TRBD2 (5 bases each). Germline V gene lookup returns CDR1 SGHNT and CDR2 YYREEE (reference sequence). Trimming cost V 1 base and J 4 bases, with 12 bases left between them. The CDR3 totals 15 residues. The chain's CDR3 is CASSLMGEIKNIQYF. CDR3 DNA: TGTGCCAGCAGCTTGATGGGGGAAATTAAAAACATTCAGTACTTC.

This rearrangement joins TRBV9 to TRBJ1-2; D gene uncertain. V lost 0 bases and J 1 base, leaving 4 bases between the germline ends. Germline CDR1 and CDR2: SGDLS and YYNGEE. The CDR3 runs to 13 residues. CDR3 loop: CASSVAVNYGYTF. In DNA, the CDR3 is TGTGCCAGCAGCGTAGCAGTTAACTATGGCTACACCTTC.

The chain links TRBV27 to TRBJ1-2; 11 bases are shared with TRBD1. Per the germline V gene, CDR1 is MNHEY and CDR2 is SMNVEV (reference sequence). This CDR3 is 18 amino acids long. V dropped 4 bases and J dropped 5; count of bases not matched to a gene: 15. The CDR3 sequence is CASSSPSRTGGRTYGYTF. The DNA of the CDR3 is TGTGCCAGCAGTTCTCCATCCAGGACAGGGGGCAGAACGTATGGCTACACCTTC.

This chain connects TRBV4-1 to TRBJ1-1; no definite D call. Germline loops: CDR1 MGHRA, CDR2 YSYEKL. V was pared by 2 bases and J by 4 bases, with 14 bases between. This CDR3 has 15 residues. CDR3 amino acids: CASSQKPTGSTEAFF. The CDR3 DNA sequence: TGCGCCAGCAGCCAAAAACCGACGGGGAGCACTGAAGCTTTCTTT.

The gene calls are TRBV11-2 and TRBJ2-5; a possible D gene is TRBD2 (6 bases). Germline-derived CDR1 and CDR2 are SGHAT and FQNNGV. CDR3 length: 14 residues. V lost 5 bases and J 2 bases, leaving 12 bases between the germline ends. The CDR3 region is CASSQSGGQETQYF. In DNA form, the CDR3 reads TGTGCCAGCAGCCAATCCGGGGGACAAGAGACCCAGTACTTC.

V is TRBV2 and J is TRBJ1-1; D gene unclear. Germline V CDR1 and CDR2: SNHLY, FYNNEI. This CDR3 has 15 residues. Trimming took 10 bases from V and 1 from J, leaving 19 bases between them. CDR3 nucleotides: TGTGCCACCACTCCCCCAGCCTCGACGAACACTGAAGCTTTCTTT. It specifies CATTPPASTNTEAFF.

The rearrangement joins TRBV7-8 to TRBJ2-1, with TRBD1 matching 7 bases. The CDR3 runs 12 residues. Trimming at V came to 5 bases and at J to 6 bases, leaving 1 base not matched to a gene. Germline V gene sequence: CDR1 SGHVS, CDR2 FQNEAQ. DNA for the CDR3: TGTGCCAGCAGCCGACAGGGCAATGAGCAGTTCTTC. Residues: CASSRQGNEQFF.

The rearrangement uses TRBV27 and TRBJ2-7, with D perhaps matching TRBD1 (5 bases). Germline V lookup: CDR1 MNHEY, CDR2 SMNVEV (reference sequence). The ends were cut back, 2 bases at V and 2 bases at J, with 10 bases in the middle. CDR3 length: 14 amino acids. The CDR3 DNA reads as TGTGCCAGCAGTTTACTGGACAAAACCTACGAGCAGTACTTC. Its protein is CASSLLDKTYEQYF.

The chain joins TRBV4-1 to TRBJ1-4, with D possibly TRBD1 on 6 matching bases. Germline V gene sequence: CDR1 MGHRA, CDR2 YSYEKL. This CDR3 is 15 amino acids long. V was cut by 4 bases and J by 3 bases, with 12 bases left in between. The CDR3 loop reads CASSRSGAANEKLFF. The CDR3 region has the DNA TGCGCCAGCAGCCGCTCAGGGGCGGCTAATGAAAAACTGTTTTTT.